A single sample gave rise to the 7 T cell receptor beta chains below, sequenced in a study of regulatory T cells in long-lasting Graves disease. Time point here: newly diagnosed GD, antithyroid drugs for less than 3 months. RNA extracted from PBMCs served as the sequencing template. Building the TCR beta libraries relied on iRepertoire HTBI primers, and CDR3 regions underwent Arm-PCR. TCRdb passed the multiplex PCR reads through MiXCR, listing each CDR3 protein once. This table holds 420,000 or so distinct CDR3 sequences, 15% to 20% found once. The sample also formed part of further work on T cells in Graves' hyperthyroidism and ophthalmopathy.

The source was peripheral blood mononuclear cells (PBMCs), collected at new diagnosis, from a patient treated with antithyroid drugs. All receptors come from a woman under 30 with Graves disease.

This clonotype was counted between two and nine times. The rearrangement joins TRBV5-6 to TRBJ1-5; D is perhaps TRBD1 (5 bases). Trimming pared 2 bases from V and 3 bases from J, leaving 12 bases between. This CDR3 has 15 residues. Germline-derived CDR1 and CDR2 are SGHDT and YYEEEE. CDR3 DNA: TGTGCCAGCAGCTTTGCAGGGTCTAACAATCAGCCCCAGCATTTT. This gives the protein CASSFAGSNNQPQHF.

This clonotype was recorded at least ten times. The rearrangement joins TRBV30 to TRBJ1-2, with TRBD1 as a possible D gene (5 bases). The CDR3 contains 13 residues. V was clipped by 0 bases and J by 3 bases, with 8 bases between them. Germline V CDR1 and CDR2: GTSNPN, SVGIG (reference sequence). The CDR3 is CAWSVGRDYGYTF. CDR3 sequence (DNA): TGTGCCTGGAGTGTTGGCAGGGACTATGGCTACACCTTC.

This clonotype was counted at least ten times. The chain joins TRBV12-3 or TRBV12-4 to TRBJ2-1, with TRBD1 identical over 8 bases. V was clipped by 6 bases and J by 3 bases; unmatched bases: 7. The CDR3 has 15 amino acids. The CDR3 nucleotides are TGTGCCAGCAGAAGTGCCGGACAGGGCTACAATGAGCAGTTCTTC. It encodes CASRSAGQGYNEQFF.

This clonotype was recorded many times. The rearrangement links TRBV6-2 or TRBV6-3 to TRBJ2-7, with D perhaps TRBD1 (5 bases). V was pared by 6 bases and J by 0 bases, with 12 bases between. Germline V lookup: CDR1 MNHEY, CDR2 SVGEGT. The CDR3 is made up of 14 amino acids. CDR3 loop: CASRGDLTSYEQYF. DNA of the CDR3: TGTGCCAGCAGAGGGGATCTTACCTCCTACGAGCAGTACTTC.

This clonotype showed up many times. CDR3 residues: CASSLRTGGLEQYF. CDR3 bases: TGTGCCAGCTCCCTCCGGACAGGGGGCCTCGAGCAGTACTTC. The chain combines TRBV7-6 with TRBJ2-7; 11 bases match TRBD1. CDR3 length: 14 residues. J was trimmed by 6 bases and V by 8 bases; bases with no gene match: 9. Germline CDR1 is SGHVS and CDR2 is FNYEAQ. Combining the CDR3 with reference TRBV7-6 and TRBJ2-7 gives the whole variable domain GAGVSQSPRYKVTKRGQDVALRCDPISGHVSLYWYRQALGQGPEFLTYFNYEAQQDKSGLPNDRFSAERPEGSISTLTIQRTEQRDSAMYRCASSLRTGGLEQYFGPGTRLTVT.

Comment on this clonotype: This may come from a read error, since a much larger clone is one base off. The V call is TRBV27, the J call TRBJ2-5; 11 nucleotides line up with TRBD1. The V segment lost 5 bases and the J segment 11 bases; nucleotides outside the gene matches: 16. This CDR3 comprises 16 residues. Germline-derived CDR1 and CDR2 are MNHEY and SMNVEV (reference sequence). In DNA, the CDR3 is TGTGCCAGCAGTCCTCGGACAGGGGGCGCGCGGAATGAGCAGTACTTC. Translated: CASSPRTGGARNEQYF.

The chain joins TRBV10-3 to TRBJ2-3; a possible D gene is TRBD1 (6 bases). Germline lookup yields CDR1 ENHRY and CDR2 SYGVKD. The V end lost 5 bases, the J end lost 4 bases, and 16 bases lay between the germline ends. The CDR3 sequence is 15 residues long. The CDR3 coding sequence is TGTGCCATCAGTATCCGGGACACGGGCGCAGATACGCAGTATTTT. This codes for CAISIRDTGADTQYF.